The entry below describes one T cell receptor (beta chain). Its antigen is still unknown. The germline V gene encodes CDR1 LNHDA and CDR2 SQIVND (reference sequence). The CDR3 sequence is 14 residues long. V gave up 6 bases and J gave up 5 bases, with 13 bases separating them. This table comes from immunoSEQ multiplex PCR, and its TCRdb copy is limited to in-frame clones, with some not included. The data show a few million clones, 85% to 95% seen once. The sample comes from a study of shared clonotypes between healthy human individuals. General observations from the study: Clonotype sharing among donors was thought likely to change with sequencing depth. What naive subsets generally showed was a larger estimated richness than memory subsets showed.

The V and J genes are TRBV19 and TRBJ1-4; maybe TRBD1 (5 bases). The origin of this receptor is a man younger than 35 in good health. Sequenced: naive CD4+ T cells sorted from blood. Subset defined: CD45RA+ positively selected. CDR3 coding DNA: TGTGCCAGTAGGCGACGGGGGGAGAATGAAAAACTGTTTTTT. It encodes CASRRRGENEKLFF.